This is a list of T cell receptor beta chains from one sample in a study of memory CD4+ T cells and cytomegalovirus serostatus. The table came from immunoSEQ multiplex PCR; TCRdb's copy has only in-frame clones and leaves some out. The sample carries 50,000 to 75,000 clones, 80% to 85% recorded once. The specimen was memory CD4+ T cells from blood. These receptors all come from an adult in good health and CMV-seronegative. Both conserved end residues are part of each CDR3. A D gene is named only where the DNA matches it firmly. Not every row has a clone size; where given, it reads once, few, many or a size class.

v_gene	d_gene	abundance	j_gene	CDR3nt	CDR3aa
TRBV30	TRBD1	NA	TRBJ1-1	TGTGCCTGGAGTCTGGGGACAGTCAGAACTGAAGCTTTCTTT	CAWSLGTVRTEAFF
TRBV5-1	NA	NA	TRBJ2-1	TGCGCCAGCAGCTTGCGAAAGGGCGGGAATGAGCAGTTCTTC	CASSLRKGGNEQFF
TRBV7-3	NA	NA	TRBJ2-1	TGTGCCAGCAGCCTTACCCCTGGATCCTACAATGAGCAGTTCTTC	CASSLTPGSYNEQFF
TRBV6-6	TRBD1	NA	TRBJ1-3	TGTGCCAGCAAGAGGGGGCCCATTGGAAACACCATATATTTT	CASKRGPIGNTIYF
TRBV10-1	TRBD2	once	TRBJ2-3	TGCGCCAGCAGTGAGTCGAGCGGGAGGGCCGTAGATACGCAGTATTTT	CASSESSGRAVDTQYF
TRBV6-5	TRBD1	NA	TRBJ2-3	TGTGCCAGCAGTCCCTGGACAGGGGAGGCAGATACGCAGTATTTT	CASSPWTGEADTQYF
TRBV28	NA	NA	TRBJ2-3	TGTGCCAGCACCAGTCGAGGGGACCACACAGATACGCAGTATTTT	CASTSRGDHTDTQYF
TRBV11-2	TRBD2	NA	TRBJ2-7	TGTGCCAGCAGCCTCGGGGTAGCGGGCCACTACGAGCAGTACTTC	CASSLGVAGHYEQYF
TRBV27	NA	NA	TRBJ2-3	TGTGCCAGCAGTTTAAGAGGACGCACAGATACGCAGTATTTT	CASSLRGRTDTQYF
TRBV7-9	NA	NA	TRBJ1-5	TGTGCCAGCAGCTCGACAGCAAAATTTAATCAGCCCCAGCATTTT	CASSSTAKFNQPQHF
TRBV29-1	TRBD1	NA	TRBJ2-7	TGCAGCGTTGAAGGGCCCTCGGGACAGGACGAGCAGTACTTC	CSVEGPSGQDEQYF
TRBV6-1	NA	NA	TRBJ2-3	TGTGCCAGCAGTGACGTGGGATTGGTCGGGACAGATACGCAGTATTTT	CASSDVGLVGTDTQYF
TRBV28	NA	NA	TRBJ1-1	TGTGCCAGCAGTTCGGCGGAGAACACTGAAGCTTTCTTT	CASSSAENTEAFF
TRBV29-1	NA	NA	TRBJ2-1	TGCAGCGGGGCTGGATGGGACAATGAGCAGTTCTTC	CSGAGWDNEQFF
TRBV4-1	TRBD2	NA	TRBJ2-7	TGCGCCAGCAGCCAGACTAGCGGGGCCCTCTACGAGCAGTACTTC	CASSQTSGALYEQYF
TRBV4-1	TRBD2	NA	TRBJ2-1	TGCGCCAGCAGCCAGCAATGGACTAGCGGGTATTACAATGAGCAGTTCTTC	CASSQQWTSGYYNEQFF